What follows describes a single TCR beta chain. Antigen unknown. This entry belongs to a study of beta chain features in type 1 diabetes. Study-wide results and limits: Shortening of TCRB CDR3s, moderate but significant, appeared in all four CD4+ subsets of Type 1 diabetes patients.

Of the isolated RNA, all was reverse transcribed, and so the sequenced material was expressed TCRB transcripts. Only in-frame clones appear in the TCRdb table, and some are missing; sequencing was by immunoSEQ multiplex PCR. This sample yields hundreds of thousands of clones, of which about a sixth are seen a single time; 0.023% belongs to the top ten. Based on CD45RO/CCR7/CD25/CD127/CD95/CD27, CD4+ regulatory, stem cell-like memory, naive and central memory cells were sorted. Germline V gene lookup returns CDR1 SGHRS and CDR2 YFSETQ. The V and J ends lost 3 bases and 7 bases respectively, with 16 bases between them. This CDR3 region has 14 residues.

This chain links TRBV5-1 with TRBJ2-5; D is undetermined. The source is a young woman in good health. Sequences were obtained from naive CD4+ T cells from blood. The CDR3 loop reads CASSSGPAIGTQYF. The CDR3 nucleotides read TGCGCCAGCAGCTCCGGACCCGCCATCGGGACCCAGTACTTC.